This entry lists 10 T cell receptor beta chains sequenced from one sample in a study of T cell repertoires in cytomegalovirus infection. Antigens of these TCRs are unknown. TCRdb redid the calling of the reads with MiXCR, one entry per CDR3 protein. The top ten hold over 11% of the sample, which has around 900,000 distinct CDR3 sequences, roughly 31% seen once. The sequencing here drew on cultured CD8+ T cells from PBMCs, taken from culture after CMV antigen stimulation. The receptor source for this set is a human donor in good health (CMV status not recorded). Some clones in this sample may be carry-over from other donors' samples.

This clonotype was observed at least ten times. The J gene is TRBJ1-4, the V gene TRBV7-2; D is unresolved. Germline values: CDR1 SGHTA, CDR2 FQGNSA. Trimming took 5 bases from V and 1 from J, leaving 23 bases between them. CDR3 length equals 19 residues. The chain's CDR3 is CASSATVLSLGKTNEKLFF. The CDR3 nucleotides are TGTGCCAGCAGCGCTACCGTCTTGAGCCTAGGGAAAACTAATGAAAAACTGTTTTTT.

This clonotype was observed a few times. The chain employs TRBV7-3 and TRBJ2-3; maybe TRBD2 (5 bases). V lost 0 bases, J lost 6 bases, and 16 bases lay in between. The CDR3 length is 16 residues. Germline V gene lookup returns CDR1 SGHTA and CDR2 FQGTGA. The CDR3: CASSLTSSGWEDTQYF. CDR3 nucleotides: TGTGCCAGCAGCTTAACGTCTTCAGGTTGGGAGGATACGCAGTATTTT.

This clonotype was observed a handful of times. The chain carries TRBV25-1 and TRBJ2-1; a weak D match, TRBD1 (5 bases). The ends were cut back, 2 bases at V and 2 bases at J, with 13 bases in the middle. The CDR3 spans 16 residues. The germline V gene encodes CDR1 MGHDK and CDR2 SYGVNS. CDR3 in DNA: TGTGCCAGCAGTGAAGACCCCCCAGGGCCCTACAATGAGCAGTTCTTC. Amino acids: CASSEDPPGPYNEQFF.

The chain joins TRBV29-1 to TRBJ2-1; 9 nucleotides agree with TRBD1. The CDR3 has 13 residues. V shed 6 bases, J shed 5 bases, and the junction held 5 bases outside the gene matches. Per the germline V gene, CDR1 is SQVTM and CDR2 is ANQGSEA. The DNA for the CDR3 is TGCAGCGTGTGGACAGGGGAAAACAATGAGCAGTTCTTC. As protein: CSVWTGENNEQFF.

The chain is built from TRBV7-6 and TRBJ2-2, with 8 bases aligning to TRBD2. Germline loops: CDR1 SGHVS, CDR2 FNYEAQ. The CDR3 is 21 residues long. J was trimmed by 4 bases and V by 2 bases; bases with no gene match: 21. The CDR3 bases are TGTGCCAGCAGCTTACCGGGACTAGTGGGGGGCGCGAGGATCGCCACCGGGGAGCTGTTTTTT. Translating gives CASSLPGLVGGARIATGELFF.

The rearrangement links TRBV6-5 to TRBJ2-1; 7 nucleotides match TRBD1. V trimming: 0 bases; J trimming: 0 bases; junction bases outside the gene matches: 14. From germline, CDR1 is MNHEY and CDR2 SVGAGI. The length of the CDR3 is 20 residues. The CDR3 loop is CASSYSTYIAGTASYNEQFF. In DNA form, the CDR3 reads TGTGCCAGCAGTTACTCGACGTATATAGCCGGGACAGCCTCCTACAATGAGCAGTTCTTC.

In this sample, this clonotype turned up many times. This chain uses TRBV4-1 with TRBJ1-3; unclear D gene. Germline values: CDR1 MGHRA, CDR2 YSYEKL. The length of the CDR3 is 13 residues. The V and J ends lost 2 bases and 1 base respectively, with 3 bases between them. CDR3 bases: TGCGCCAGCAGCCAATATTCTGGAAACACCATATATTTT. It translates to CASSQYSGNTIYF.

The chain links TRBV4-1 to TRBJ1-2, with 7 bases identical to TRBD1. After removal of 5 bases from V and 2 bases from J, the junction contained 8 bases not matched to a gene. Germline assignment: CDR1 MGHRA and CDR2 YSYEKL. The CDR3 consists of 15 residues. The CDR3 reads CASSTTGRGNYGYTF. The CDR3 DNA reads TGCGCCAGCAGCACGACAGGGAGAGGAAACTATGGCTACACCTTC.

Many counts were recorded for this clonotype. This chain uses TRBV7-6 with TRBJ1-6, with D maybe TRBD1 (5 bases). The CDR3 extends over 14 amino acids. Germline loops: CDR1 SGHVS, CDR2 FNYEAQ. Between the trimmed V and J ends, which lost 3 bases and 7 bases, there was a span of 10 bases. In DNA form, the CDR3 reads TGTGCCAGCAGCTTTGGGGAGGGGAATTCACCCCTCCACTTT. The encoded protein is CASSFGEGNSPLHF.

The chain has TRBV20-1 and TRBJ1-3; perhaps TRBD1 as D (5 bases). CDR1 is DFQATT and CDR2 is SNEGSKA in the germline V gene (reference sequence). V was pared by 1 base and J by 0 bases, with 7 bases between. The CDR3 is 14 amino acids. The CDR3, as DNA: TGCAGTGCTAGAGCGACAGCCTCTGGAAACACCATATATTTT. The encoded protein is CSARATASGNTIYF.